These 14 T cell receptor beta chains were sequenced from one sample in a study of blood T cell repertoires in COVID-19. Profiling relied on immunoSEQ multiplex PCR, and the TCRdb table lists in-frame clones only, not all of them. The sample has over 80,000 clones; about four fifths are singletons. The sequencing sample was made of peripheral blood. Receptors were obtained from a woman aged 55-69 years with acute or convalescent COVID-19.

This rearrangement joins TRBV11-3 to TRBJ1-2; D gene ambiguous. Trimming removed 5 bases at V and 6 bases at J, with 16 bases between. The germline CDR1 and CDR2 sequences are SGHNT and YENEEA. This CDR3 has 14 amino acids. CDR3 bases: TGTGCCAGCAGCCCCTATTCCGACATAAATGGCTACACCTTC. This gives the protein CASSPYSDINGYTF.

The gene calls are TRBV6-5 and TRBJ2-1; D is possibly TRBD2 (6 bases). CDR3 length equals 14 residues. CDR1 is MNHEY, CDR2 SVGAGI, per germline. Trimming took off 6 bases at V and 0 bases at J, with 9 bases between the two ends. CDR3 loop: CASSRESSYNEQFF. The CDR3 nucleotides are TGTGCCAGCAGCCGGGAGAGCTCCTACAATGAGCAGTTCTTC.

CDR3 nucleotides: TGTGCCAGCAGCCTTAGAGGGGGGGGCTACGAGCAGTACTTC. It translates to CASSLRGGGYEQYF. The genes are TRBV11-2 and TRBJ2-7, with a possible D match to TRBD2 (7 bases). Per the germline V gene, CDR1 is SGHAT and CDR2 is FQNNGV. The CDR3 sequence is 14 residues long. Trimming stripped 5 bases from V and 3 bases from J, with 14 bases between. The full variable domain, with the rest looked up from reference TRBV11-2 and TRBJ2-7, is EAGVAQSPRYKIIEKRQSVAFWCNPISGHATLYWYQQILGQGPKLLIQFQNNGVVDDSQLPKDRFSAERLKGVDSTLKIQPAKLEDSAVYLCASSLRGGGYEQYFGPGTRLTVT.

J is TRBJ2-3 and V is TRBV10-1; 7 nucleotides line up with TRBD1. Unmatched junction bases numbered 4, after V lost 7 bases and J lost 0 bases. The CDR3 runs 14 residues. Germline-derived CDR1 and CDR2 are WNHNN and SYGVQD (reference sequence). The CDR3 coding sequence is TGCGCCAGCAAACCGACAGGGAGCACAGATACGCAGTATTTT. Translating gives CASKPTGSTDTQYF.

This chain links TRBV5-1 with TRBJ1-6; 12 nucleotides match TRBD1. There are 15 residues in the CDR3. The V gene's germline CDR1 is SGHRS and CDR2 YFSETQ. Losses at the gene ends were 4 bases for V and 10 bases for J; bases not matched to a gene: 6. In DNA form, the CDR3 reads TGCGCCAGCAGCCCCCGGGACAGGGGGCAATCACCCCTCCACTTT. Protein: CASSPRDRGQSPLHF. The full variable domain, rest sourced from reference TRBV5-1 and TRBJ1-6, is KAGVTQTPRYLIKTRGQQVTLSCSPISGHRSVSWYQQTPGQGLQFLFEYFSETQRNKGNFPGRFSGRQFSNSRSEMNVSTLELGDSALYLCASSPRDRGQSPLHFGNGTRLTVT.

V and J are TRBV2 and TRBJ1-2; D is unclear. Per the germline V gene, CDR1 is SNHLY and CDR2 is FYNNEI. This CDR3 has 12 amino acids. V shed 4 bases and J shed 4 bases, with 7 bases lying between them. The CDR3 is CASSAGTYGYTF. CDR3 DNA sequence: TGTGCCAGCAGTGCAGGAACCTATGGCTACACCTTC.

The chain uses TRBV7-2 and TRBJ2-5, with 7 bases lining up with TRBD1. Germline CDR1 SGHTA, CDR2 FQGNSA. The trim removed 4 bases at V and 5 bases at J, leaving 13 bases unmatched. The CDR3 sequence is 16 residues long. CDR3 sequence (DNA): TGTGCCAGCAGCTCCCCCAGGGGGTCTCTTGGGGAGACCCAGTACTTC. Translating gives CASSSPRGSLGETQYF.

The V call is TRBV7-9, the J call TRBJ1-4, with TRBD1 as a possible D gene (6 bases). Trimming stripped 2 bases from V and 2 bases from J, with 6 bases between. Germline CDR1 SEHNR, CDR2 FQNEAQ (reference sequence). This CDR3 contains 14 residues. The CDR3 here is CASSLTGTNEKLFF. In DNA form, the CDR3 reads TGTGCCAGCAGCTTAACAGGGACTAATGAAAAACTGTTTTTT.

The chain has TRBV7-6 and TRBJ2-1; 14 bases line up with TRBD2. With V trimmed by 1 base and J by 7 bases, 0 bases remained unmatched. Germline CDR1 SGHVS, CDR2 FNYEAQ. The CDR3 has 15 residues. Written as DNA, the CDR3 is TGTGCCAGCAGCTTAGGGACTAGCGGGGGGAATGAGCAGTTCTTC. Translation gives CASSLGTSGGNEQFF.

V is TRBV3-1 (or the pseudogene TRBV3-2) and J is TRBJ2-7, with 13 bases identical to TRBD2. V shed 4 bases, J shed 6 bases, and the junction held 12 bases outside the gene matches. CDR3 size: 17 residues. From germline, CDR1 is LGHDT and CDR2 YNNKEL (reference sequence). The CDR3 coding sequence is TGTGCCAGCAGCCCCTGGACTAGCGGGAGTATTATTGCCGAGCAGTACTTC. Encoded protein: CASSPWTSGSIIAEQYF.

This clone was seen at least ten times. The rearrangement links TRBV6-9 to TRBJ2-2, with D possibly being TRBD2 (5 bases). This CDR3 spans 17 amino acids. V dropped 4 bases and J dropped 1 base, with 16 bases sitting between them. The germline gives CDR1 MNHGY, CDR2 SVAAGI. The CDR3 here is CASSSRFGEGNTGELFF. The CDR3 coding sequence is TGTGCCAGCAGTTCCCGGTTCGGGGAAGGGAACACCGGGGAGCTGTTTTTT.

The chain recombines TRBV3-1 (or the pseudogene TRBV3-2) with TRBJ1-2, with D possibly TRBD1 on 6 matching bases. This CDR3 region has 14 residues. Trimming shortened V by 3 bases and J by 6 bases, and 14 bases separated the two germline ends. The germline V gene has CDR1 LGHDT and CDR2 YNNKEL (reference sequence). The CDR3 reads CASSQDGGAHGYTF. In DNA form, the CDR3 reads TGTGCCAGCAGCCAGGATGGGGGGGCGCATGGCTACACCTTC.

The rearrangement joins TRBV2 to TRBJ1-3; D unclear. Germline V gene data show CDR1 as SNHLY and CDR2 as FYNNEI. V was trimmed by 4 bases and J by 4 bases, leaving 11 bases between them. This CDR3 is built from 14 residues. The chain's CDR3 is CASSVGTYGNTIYF. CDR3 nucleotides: TGTGCCAGCAGTGTGGGCACTTACGGAAACACCATATATTTT.

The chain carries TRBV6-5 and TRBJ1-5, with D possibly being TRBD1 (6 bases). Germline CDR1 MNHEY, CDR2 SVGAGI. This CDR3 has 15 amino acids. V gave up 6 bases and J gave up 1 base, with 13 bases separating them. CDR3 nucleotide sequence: TGTGCCAGCAGCCAGGGACACCTGAGCAATCAGCCCCAGCATTTT. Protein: CASSQGHLSNQPQHF.